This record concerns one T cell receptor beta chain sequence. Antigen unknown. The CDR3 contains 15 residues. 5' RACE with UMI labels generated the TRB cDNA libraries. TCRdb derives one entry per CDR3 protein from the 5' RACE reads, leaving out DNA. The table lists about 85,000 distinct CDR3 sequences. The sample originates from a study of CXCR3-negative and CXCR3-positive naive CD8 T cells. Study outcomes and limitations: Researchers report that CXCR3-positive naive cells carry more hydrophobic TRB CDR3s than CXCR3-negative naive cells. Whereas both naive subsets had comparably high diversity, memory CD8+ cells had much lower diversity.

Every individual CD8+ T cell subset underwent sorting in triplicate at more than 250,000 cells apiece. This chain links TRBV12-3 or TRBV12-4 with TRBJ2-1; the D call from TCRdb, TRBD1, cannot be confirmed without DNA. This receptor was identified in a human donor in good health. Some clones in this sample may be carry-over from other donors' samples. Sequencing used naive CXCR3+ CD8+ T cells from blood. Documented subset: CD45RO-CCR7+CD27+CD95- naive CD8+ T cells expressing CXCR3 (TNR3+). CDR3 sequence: CASSPPGNSYNEQFF.